This T cell receptor beta chain was recovered during a study of CD8+ T cells in alopecia areata. Germline trimming cut 5 bases from V and 10 bases from J; bases unmatched to any gene: 10. There are 14 residues in the CDR3. CDR1 and CDR2 (germline): LNHNV, YYDKDF (reference sequence). General observations from the study: Lesional tissue from the scalp (especially in alopecia totalis/universalis) showed higher clonality than normal scalp. Sequencing of scalp tissue also captures the resident alphabeta T cells of normal skin.

Regarding this clone: The target antigen is unknown.

RNA extraction and reverse transcription yielded cDNA as sequencing template. The data were produced by immunoSEQ multiplex PCR, yet TCRdb's version contains in-frame clones alone and is incomplete. The repertoire holds under 250,000 clones, with roughly three fifths as singletons. The TCR comes from a human donor in good health. Sequenced material: CD8+ T cells sorted from blood. J is TRBJ2-1 and V is TRBV15; TRBD1 matches at 8 bases. The CDR3, as DNA: TGTGCCACCAGCGCTCGGACAGGGAGATACGAGCAGTTCTTC. Encoded protein: CATSARTGRYEQFF.